The 8 T cell receptor beta chains presented below share a single source sample, sequenced in a study of T cell repertoires in cytomegalovirus infection. TCRdb used MiXCR to reprocess the reads, holding one entry per CDR3 protein. The sample lists 250,000 or so distinct CDR3 sequences, approximately 10% occurring once. The sequencing input was PBMCs. The origin of the receptors is a human donor in good health (CMV status not recorded). Some clones in this sample may be carry-over from other donors' samples.

This clonotype occurred many times. This chain connects TRBV7-2 to TRBJ2-3; D may be TRBD2 (6 bases). V gave up 4 bases and J gave up 4 bases, with 12 bases separating them. CDR3 length: 14 residues. Germline V lookup: CDR1 SGHTA, CDR2 FQGNSA. CDR3 DNA: TGTGCCAGCAGCTCACGACTAGGGGCAGATACGCAGTATTTT. It encodes CASSSRLGADTQYF. Combining the CDR3 with reference TRBV7-2 and TRBJ2-3 gives the whole variable domain GAGVSQSPSNKVTEKGKDVELRCDPISGHTALYWYRQSLGQGLEFLIYFQGNSAPDKSGLPSDRFSAERTGGSVSTLTIQRTQQEDSAVYLCASSSRLGADTQYFGPGTRLTVL.

This clonotype was seen ten or more times. The genes are TRBV12-3 or TRBV12-4 and TRBJ1-2; D ambiguous. With 5 bases removed from V and 4 bases from J, the gap between germline ends came to 8 bases. This CDR3 region has 12 residues. For the CDR3, the DNA is TGTGCCAGCAGTGCCAACAGCTATGGCTACACCTTC. Translation gives CASSANSYGYTF.

The chain recombines TRBV20-1 with TRBJ1-5; D call uncertain. Germline-derived CDR1 and CDR2 are DFQATT and SNEGSKA (reference sequence). The CDR3 has 13 amino acids. Trimming shortened V by 0 bases and J by 4 bases, and 7 bases separated the two germline ends. The DNA of the CDR3 is TGCAGTGCTAGAGATACGGGAAATCAGCCCCAGCATTTT. It translates to CSARDTGNQPQHF.

The sample holds many counts of this clonotype. This rearrangement joins TRBV28 to TRBJ2-7; D might be TRBD1 (6 bases). This CDR3 comprises 15 residues. Germline assignment: CDR1 MDHEN and CDR2 SYDVKM. Trimming cost V 4 bases and J 0 bases, with 13 bases left between them. The CDR3 DNA reads as TGTGCCAGCAGTTCCCGCGGACAGAGCTCCTACGAGCAGTACTTC. The encoded protein is CASSSRGQSSYEQYF.

This clonotype was counted many times. The V gene is TRBV20-1, the J gene TRBJ2-7, with TRBD2 identical over 7 bases. The CDR3 consists of 16 residues. With 2 bases clipped from V and 4 bases from J, the junction kept 14 bases outside the gene matches. Looked up from germline, CDR1 is DFQATT and CDR2 is SNEGSKA (reference sequence). CDR3 nucleotide sequence: TGCAGTGCTAGATTGGCCCCCGGGAGGAATGAATACGAGCAGTACTTC. It encodes CSARLAPGRNEYEQYF.

The V and J genes are TRBV15 and TRBJ2-2; D gene uncertain. The CDR3 sequence is 14 residues long. Germline CDR1 and CDR2: LNHNV and YYDKDF (reference sequence). With 0 bases removed from V and 5 bases from J, the gap between germline ends came to 7 bases. The CDR3 DNA reads TGTGCCACCAGCAGAGATCTGGCTACCGGGGAGCTGTTTTTT. This encodes CATSRDLATGELFF.

This clonotype was counted at least ten times. The V and J genes are TRBV7-2 and TRBJ2-3, with no clear D. CDR3 size: 14 residues. The germline gives CDR1 SGHTA, CDR2 FQGNSA. V was clipped by 1 base and J by 4 bases, with 9 bases between them. Written as DNA, the CDR3 is TGTGCCAGCAGCTTAGAACTTGTCGCAGATACGCAGTATTTT. Protein: CASSLELVADTQYF. The full variable domain, rest sourced from reference TRBV7-2 and TRBJ2-3, is GAGVSQSPSNKVTEKGKDVELRCDPISGHTALYWYRQSLGQGLEFLIYFQGNSAPDKSGLPSDRFSAERTGGSVSTLTIQRTQQEDSAVYLCASSLELVADTQYFGPGTRLTVL.

The chain couples TRBV28 to TRBJ2-1; 10 bases agree with TRBD2. CDR1 and CDR2 from the germline V gene are MDHEN and SYDVKM. The junction had 11 bases not matched to a gene; V was cut back by 7 bases and J by 5 bases. The CDR3 consists of 16 residues. This CDR3 reads CASMGLAGVIHNEQFF. Written as DNA, the CDR3 is TGTGCCAGCATGGGGCTAGCGGGAGTCATCCACAATGAGCAGTTCTTC.